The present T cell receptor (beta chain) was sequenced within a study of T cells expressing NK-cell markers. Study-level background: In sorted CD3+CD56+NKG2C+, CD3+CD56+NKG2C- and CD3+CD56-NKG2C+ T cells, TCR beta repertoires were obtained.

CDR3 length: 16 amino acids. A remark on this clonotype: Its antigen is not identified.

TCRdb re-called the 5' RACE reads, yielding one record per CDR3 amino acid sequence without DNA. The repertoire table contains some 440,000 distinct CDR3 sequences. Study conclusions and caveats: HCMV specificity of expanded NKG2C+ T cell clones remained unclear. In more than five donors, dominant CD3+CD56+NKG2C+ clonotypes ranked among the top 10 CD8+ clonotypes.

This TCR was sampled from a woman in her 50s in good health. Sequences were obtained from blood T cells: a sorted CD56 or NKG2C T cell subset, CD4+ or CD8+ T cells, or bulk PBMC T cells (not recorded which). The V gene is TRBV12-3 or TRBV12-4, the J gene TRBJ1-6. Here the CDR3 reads CASRFQFPDGNSPLHF.